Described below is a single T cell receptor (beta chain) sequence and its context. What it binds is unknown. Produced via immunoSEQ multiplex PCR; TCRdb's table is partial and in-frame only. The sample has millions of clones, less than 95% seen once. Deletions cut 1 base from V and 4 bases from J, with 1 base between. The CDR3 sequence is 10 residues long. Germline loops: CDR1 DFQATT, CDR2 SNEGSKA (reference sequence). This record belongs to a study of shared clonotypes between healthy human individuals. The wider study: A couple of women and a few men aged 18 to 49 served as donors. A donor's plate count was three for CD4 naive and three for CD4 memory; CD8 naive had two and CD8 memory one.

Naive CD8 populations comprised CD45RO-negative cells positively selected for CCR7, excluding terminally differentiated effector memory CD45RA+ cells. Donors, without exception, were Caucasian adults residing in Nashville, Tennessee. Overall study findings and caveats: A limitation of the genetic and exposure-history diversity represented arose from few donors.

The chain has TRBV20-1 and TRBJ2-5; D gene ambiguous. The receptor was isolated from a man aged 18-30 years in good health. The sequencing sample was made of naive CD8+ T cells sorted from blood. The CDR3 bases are TGCAGTGCTAGAGCAGAGACCCAGTACTTC. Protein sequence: CSARAETQYF.